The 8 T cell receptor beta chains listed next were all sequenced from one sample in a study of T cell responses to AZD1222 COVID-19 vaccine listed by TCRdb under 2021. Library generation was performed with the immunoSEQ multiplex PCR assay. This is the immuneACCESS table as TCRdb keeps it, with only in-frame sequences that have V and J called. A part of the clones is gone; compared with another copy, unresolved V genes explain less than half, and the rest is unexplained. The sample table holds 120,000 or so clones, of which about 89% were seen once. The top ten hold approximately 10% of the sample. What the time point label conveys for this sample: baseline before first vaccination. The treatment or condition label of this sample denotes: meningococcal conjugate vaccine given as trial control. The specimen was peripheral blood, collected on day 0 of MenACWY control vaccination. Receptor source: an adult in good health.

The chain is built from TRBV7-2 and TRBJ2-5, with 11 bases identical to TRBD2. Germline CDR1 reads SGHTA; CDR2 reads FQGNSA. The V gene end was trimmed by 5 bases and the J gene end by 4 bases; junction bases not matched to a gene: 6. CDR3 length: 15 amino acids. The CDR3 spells CASSVSGRAAETQYF. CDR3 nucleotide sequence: TGTGCCAGCAGCGTTAGCGGGAGGGCGGCAGAGACCCAGTACTTC. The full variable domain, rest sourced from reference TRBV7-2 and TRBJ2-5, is GAGVSQSPSNKVTEKGKDVELRCDPISGHTALYWYRQSLGQGLEFLIYFQGNSAPDKSGLPSDRFSAERTGGSVSTLTIQRTQQEDSAVYLCASSVSGRAAETQYFGPGTRLLVL.

The CDR3 sequence: CASSGWGTGNYGYTF. CDR3 nucleotide sequence: TGTGCCAGCAGCGGCTGGGGGACAGGGAACTATGGCTACACCTTC. The chain couples TRBV6-5 to TRBJ1-2, with 9 nucleotides matching TRBD1. The CDR3 is 15 residues long. V gave up 6 bases and J gave up 2 bases; unmatched junction bases: 7. Germline CDR1 and CDR2: MNHEY and SVGAGI.

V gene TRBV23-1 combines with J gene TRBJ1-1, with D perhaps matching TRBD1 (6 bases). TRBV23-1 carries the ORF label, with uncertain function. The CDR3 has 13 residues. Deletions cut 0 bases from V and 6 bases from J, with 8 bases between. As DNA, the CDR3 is TGCGCCAGCAGTCAATCGGGACATCCTGAAGCTTTCTTT. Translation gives CASSQSGHPEAFF.

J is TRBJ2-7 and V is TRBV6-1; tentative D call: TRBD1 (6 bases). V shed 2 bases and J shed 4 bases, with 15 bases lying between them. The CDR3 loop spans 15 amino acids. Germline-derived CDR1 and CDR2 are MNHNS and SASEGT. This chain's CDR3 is CASSEWGLKPYEQYF. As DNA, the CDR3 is TGTGCCAGCAGTGAATGGGGGCTAAAACCATACGAGCAGTACTTC.

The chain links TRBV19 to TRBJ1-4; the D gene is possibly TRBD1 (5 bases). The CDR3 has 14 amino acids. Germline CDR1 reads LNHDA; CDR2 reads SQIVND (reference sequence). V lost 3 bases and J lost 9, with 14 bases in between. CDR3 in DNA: TGTGCCAGTAGTATTGGAGGGGCGTTCAAAAAACTGTTTTTT. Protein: CASSIGGAFKKLFF.

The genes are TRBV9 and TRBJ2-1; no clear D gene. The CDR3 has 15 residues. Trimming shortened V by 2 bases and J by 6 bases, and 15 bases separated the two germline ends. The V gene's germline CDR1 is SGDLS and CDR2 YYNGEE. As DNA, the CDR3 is TGTGCCAGCAGCGTGCATTACGACATGGGCAATGAGCAGTTCTTC. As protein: CASSVHYDMGNEQFF.

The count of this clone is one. CDR3 residues: CASRNMAGELFF. The CDR3 bases are TGTGCCAGCAGAAACATGGCCGGGGAGCTGTTTTTT. This chain connects TRBV7-9 to TRBJ2-2; D ambiguous. Germline V gene sequence: CDR1 SEHNR, CDR2 FQNEAQ (reference sequence). This CDR3 has 12 amino acids. V lost 6 bases and J lost 6, with 8 bases in between.

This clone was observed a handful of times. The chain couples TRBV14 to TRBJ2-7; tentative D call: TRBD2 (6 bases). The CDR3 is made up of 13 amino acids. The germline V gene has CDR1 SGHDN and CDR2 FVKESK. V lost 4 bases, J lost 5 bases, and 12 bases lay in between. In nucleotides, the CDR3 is TGTGCCAGCAGCCCGGGAGTACGGGACGAGCAGTACTTC. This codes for CASSPGVRDEQYF.